The 32 T cell receptor beta chains below were found in one sample sequenced in a study of T-cell reconstitution after alpha-beta-depleted transplantation in children. Unique molecular identifiers featured in how the TCRbeta library was prepared. In TCRdb, the PCR reads were re-called with MiXCR into one record per CDR3 protein. The sample includes 400,000 to 500,000 distinct CDR3 sequences, approximately 10% of them seen just once. Sample: PBMCs from the stem cell graft donor, taken from the stem cell graft. The receptors were sampled from a human donor who donated a stem cell graft to a child with acute myeloid leukemia.

In its sample, this clonotype was seen a few times. The CDR3, as DNA: TGTGCCAGCAGTCCGAGACTAGCGGGAGCCCCCGGGGAGCTGTTTTTT. This translates into CASSPRLAGAPGELFF. The V gene is TRBV12-3 or TRBV12-4, the J gene TRBJ2-2; 12 bases line up with TRBD2. Trimming cost V 5 bases and J 6 bases; bases outside gene matches: 7. CDR3 size: 16 residues.

This clonotype was detected many times. This chain links TRBV12-3 or TRBV12-4 with TRBJ1-2; 7 nucleotides agree with TRBD1. The CDR3 totals 16 residues. The trim removed 4 bases at V and 8 bases at J, leaving 16 bases unmatched. CDR3 sequence: CASSSRTGALARGYTF. The CDR3 DNA sequence: TGTGCCAGCAGTTCAAGAACAGGGGCCCTGGCACGGGGCTACACCTTC.

This clonotype was seen a few times. The genes are TRBV27 and TRBJ2-7, with D tentatively TRBD1 (6 bases). From germline, CDR1 is MNHEY and CDR2 SMNVEV (reference sequence). V lost 5 bases, J lost 0 bases, and 11 bases lay in between. This CDR3 has 14 residues. The CDR3 nucleotides read TGTGCCAGCAGTGACAGGCTTGACTCCTACGAGCAGTACTTC. This translates into CASSDRLDSYEQYF.

This clonotype was seen only a few times. V usage is TRBV29-1 and J usage is TRBJ2-4, with 9 bases aligning to TRBD2. From germline, CDR1 is SQVTM and CDR2 ANQGSEA. The CDR3 has 13 amino acids. V lost 7 bases, J lost 1 base, and 2 bases stayed unmatched. The CDR3 DNA follows: TGCAGCGCGGGACTAGCCGCCAAAAACATTCAGTACTTC. Translating gives CSAGLAAKNIQYF.

This chain uses TRBV20-1 with TRBJ2-7, with D possibly being TRBD1 (5 bases). The CDR3 has 14 amino acids. CDR1 and CDR2 (germline): DFQATT, SNEGSKA (reference sequence). Trimming removed 6 bases at V and 7 bases at J, with 22 bases between. This CDR3 is CSAEMQGGRWEQYF. As DNA, the CDR3 is TGCAGTGCCGAGATGCAGGGTGGGCGGTGGGAGCAGTACTTC.

This clonotype has more than one count but fewer than ten. The J gene is TRBJ1-6, the V gene TRBV9, with D unclear. Germline values: CDR1 SGDLS, CDR2 YYNGEE. The CDR3 consists of 13 residues. Deletions cut 0 bases from V and 7 bases from J, with 5 bases between. In nucleotides, the CDR3 is TGTGCCAGCAGCGTAGACCAGAATTCACCCCTCCACTTT. The encoded protein is CASSVDQNSPLHF.

This clonotype showed up many times. V and J are TRBV5-1 and TRBJ2-4; D not resolved. Germline V gene data show CDR1 as SGHRS and CDR2 as YFSETQ. V was clipped by 0 bases and J by 4 bases, with 8 bases between them. The CDR3 loop spans 14 amino acids. CDR3 sequence reads: CASSLELEKNIQYF. The CDR3 DNA sequence: TGCGCCAGCAGCTTGGAATTAGAGAAAAACATTCAGTACTTC.

In this sample, this clonotype turned up many times. The rearrangement links TRBV19 to TRBJ2-7; 8 nucleotides match TRBD1. V lost 8 bases to trimming and J lost 7 bases; unmatched junction nucleotides: 13. The germline V gene encodes CDR1 LNHDA and CDR2 SQIVND (reference sequence). The CDR3 is 14 residues long. CDR3 loop: CASRGQGYSSEQYF. The CDR3 coding sequence is TGTGCCAGTCGAGGACAGGGTTACTCCTCGGAGCAGTACTTC.

The chain uses TRBV7-8 and TRBJ2-7; maybe TRBD2 (5 bases). Germline V gives CDR1 SGHVS, CDR2 FQNEAQ. The CDR3 sequence is 14 residues long. The CDR3 loop is CASSLAGPPWEQYV. CDR3 DNA sequence: TGTGCCAGCAGCCTAGCCGGCCCCCCTTGGGAGCAGTACGTC.

The V and J genes are TRBV7-3 and TRBJ2-2, with 7 bases aligning to TRBD2. J was trimmed by 6 bases and V by 4 bases; bases with no gene match: 8. Per the germline V gene, CDR1 is SGHTA and CDR2 is FQGTGA. The CDR3 has 15 amino acids. CDR3 in amino acids: CASSSRDRGAGELFF. In nucleotides, the CDR3 is TGTGCCAGCAGCTCCCGAGACCGGGGGGCCGGGGAGCTGTTTTTT.

This clonotype was counted between two and nine times. The chain combines TRBV29-1 with TRBJ2-7; 7 nucleotides align to TRBD1. The V gene end was trimmed by 7 bases and the J gene end by 2 bases; junction bases not matched to a gene: 11. CDR3 length: 14 amino acids. CDR1 SQVTM and CDR2 ANQGSEA come from the germline V gene. This CDR3 is CSANSGTVAYEQYF. The CDR3 nucleotides read TGCAGCGCCAACTCCGGGACAGTGGCCTACGAGCAGTACTTC.

The chain recombines TRBV7-2 with TRBJ2-5; maybe TRBD2 (5 bases). From germline, CDR1 is SGHTA and CDR2 FQGNSA. V shed 8 bases and J shed 4 bases, with 17 bases lying between them. The CDR3 covers 14 residues. Here the CDR3 reads CASGGSGSGETQYF. The CDR3 DNA reads TGTGCCAGCGGCGGTTCGGGCAGCGGAGAGACCCAGTACTTC.

This clonotype was seen a handful of times. J is TRBJ2-1 and V is TRBV4-2; D not resolved. CDR1 LGHNA and CDR2 YNFKEQ come from the germline V gene. The CDR3 is 14 residues long. Trimming stripped 0 bases from V and 9 bases from J, with 12 bases between. CDR3 loop: CASSQESFVAEQFF. In nucleotides, the CDR3 is TGTGCCAGCAGCCAAGAGAGTTTTGTTGCTGAGCAGTTCTTC.

The table lists this clonotype with many counts. J is TRBJ2-3 and V is TRBV10-3; 7 nucleotides match TRBD2. Germline CDR1 is ENHRY and CDR2 is SYGVKD. The CDR3 runs to 14 residues. V lost 4 bases and J lost 5; bases outside the gene matches: 6. Here the CDR3 reads CAISASGVEDTQYF. The CDR3 DNA sequence: TGTGCCATCAGTGCGAGCGGGGTGGAAGATACGCAGTATTTT.

This clonotype was recorded once. The genes are TRBV20-1 and TRBJ1-1; D unresolved. The CDR3 extends over 13 amino acids. Looked up from germline, CDR1 is DFQATT and CDR2 is SNEGSKA (reference sequence). The germline V and J ends were trimmed by 3 bases and 1 base, with 9 bases remaining between them. The CDR3 region is CSASRITNTEAFF. CDR3 nucleotides: TGCAGTGCTAGTCGGATAACGAACACTGAAGCTTTCTTT.

This clonotype has at least ten counts. The V and J genes are TRBV5-1 and TRBJ2-6, with D tentatively TRBD1 or TRBD2 (5 bases each). In germline, CDR1 is SGHRS, CDR2 YFSETQ. CDR3 length: 18 amino acids. The ends were cut back, 7 bases at V and 0 bases at J, with 20 bases in the middle. The CDR3 DNA reads as TGCGCCAGCGGAACCAGGGACGTATCCAGCTCTGGGGCCAACGTCCTGACTTTC. Its protein is CASGTRDVSSSGANVLTF. The full variable domain, completed using reference TRBV5-1 and TRBJ2-6, is KAGVTQTPRYLIKTRGQQVTLSCSPISGHRSVSWYQQTPGQGLQFLFEYFSETQRNKGNFPGRFSGRQFSNSRSEMNVSTLELGDSALYLCASGTRDVSSSGANVLTFGAGSRLTVL.

This clonotype was observed many times. This chain's CDR3 is CASSLYPQSIQYF. The CDR3 bases are TGTGCCAGCAGCTTATACCCACAGAGCATTCAGTACTTC. The V gene is TRBV7-3, the J gene TRBJ2-4; D remains unclear. This CDR3 has 13 amino acids. Germline CDR1 is SGHTA and CDR2 is FQGTGA. Trimming removed 2 bases from V and 9 bases from J, with 11 bases in between.

This clonotype has at least ten counts. This chain links TRBV20-1 with TRBJ2-6; 8 positions match TRBD1. CDR3 length equals 14 residues. Germline values: CDR1 DFQATT, CDR2 SNEGSKA (reference sequence). With V trimmed by 5 bases and J by 2 bases, 2 bases remained unmatched. The CDR3 nucleotides are TGCAGTGCTGTACAGGGGGCTGGGGCCAACGTCCTGACTTTC. Protein product: CSAVQGAGANVLTF.

The sample holds a few counts of this clonotype. The chain links TRBV5-4 to TRBJ2-3; D is possibly TRBD2 (5 bases). Trimming removed 5 bases from V and 2 bases from J, with 15 bases in between. CDR3 length: 15 amino acids. Looked up from germline, CDR1 is SGHNT and CDR2 is YYREEE (reference sequence). The chain's CDR3 is CASRAGNHPTDTQYF. CDR3 nucleotide sequence: TGTGCCAGCAGGGCCGGGAATCACCCCACAGATACGCAGTATTTT.

This clonotype has just a few counts. The gene calls are TRBV12-3 or TRBV12-4 and TRBJ1-2; D remains unclear. CDR3 length: 13 amino acids. The V and J ends lost 5 bases and 8 bases respectively, with 15 bases between them. CDR3 sequence (DNA): TGTGCCAGCAGTCCGACCGCCCGGAACGGCTACACCTTC. Translation: CASSPTARNGYTF.

This clonotype was detected only a few times. As DNA, the CDR3 is TGCAGTGCTAGAGATCATATAGCGACAAATGAAAAACTGTTTTTT. This gives the protein CSARDHIATNEKLFF. This chain joins TRBV20-1 and TRBJ1-4; the D is unclear. The CDR3 has 15 amino acids. V dropped 0 bases and J dropped 5 bases, with 13 bases sitting between them. Germline V CDR1 and CDR2: DFQATT, SNEGSKA (reference sequence).

This clonotype was picked up a small number of times. This chain links TRBV5-1 with TRBJ2-5; 8 bases align to TRBD2. Germline lookup yields CDR1 SGHRS and CDR2 YFSETQ. Trimming cost V 4 bases and J 3 bases; bases outside gene matches: 17. This CDR3 has 18 residues. CDR3 sequence: CASSPGLLERGHKETQYF. DNA for the CDR3: TGCGCCAGCAGCCCGGGGTTATTGGAGCGGGGGCACAAAGAGACCCAGTACTTC.

There are a few counts of this clonotype. The genes are TRBV7-3 and TRBJ2-5, with D maybe TRBD1 (5 bases). Trimming pared 4 bases from V and 5 bases from J, leaving 17 bases between. CDR1 and CDR2 (germline): SGHTA, FQGTGA. CDR3 size: 15 residues. The CDR3 bases are TGTGCCAGCAGCTACCAGCTAGGGGCGCGGGAGACCCAGTACTTC. Its translation: CASSYQLGARETQYF.

J is TRBJ2-3 and V is TRBV7-8; D gene ambiguous. Trimming took off 5 bases at V and 5 bases at J, with 17 bases between the two ends. CDR1 is SGHVS, CDR2 FQNEAQ, per germline. The CDR3 contains 15 residues. The CDR3 DNA is TGTGCCAGCAGCCGAAGGGAAGGAGAGAAAGATACGCAGTATTTT. It is translated as CASSRREGEKDTQYF.

The chain recombines TRBV20-1 with TRBJ2-1; TRBD2 matches at 12 bases. CDR1 is DFQATT, CDR2 SNEGSKA, per germline (reference sequence). CDR3 length: 19 amino acids. V lost 1 base, J lost 1 base, and 11 bases stayed unmatched. As DNA, the CDR3 is TGCAGTGCTAGAGCGATGACTAGCGGGAGAATAAGTTCCTACAATGAGCAGTTCTTC. Its protein is CSARAMTSGRISSYNEQFF.

The rearrangement joins TRBV3-1 to TRBJ1-4; TRBD1 aligns across 11 bases. V was pared by 4 bases and J by 0 bases, with 10 bases of the junction left unmatched. The CDR3 is made up of 19 amino acids. Germline V gene sequence: CDR1 LGHDT, CDR2 YNNKEL (reference sequence). The CDR3 loop reads CASSRLTGTGGTTNEKLFF. The CDR3 DNA follows: TGTGCCAGCAGCCGGCTAACCGGGACAGGGGGGACAACTAATGAAAAACTGTTTTTT.

This sequence joins TRBV7-8 and TRBJ2-3, with D unresolved. This CDR3 contains 14 residues. V lost 0 bases and J 2 bases, leaving 6 bases between the germline ends. Germline CDR1 is SGHVS and CDR2 is FQNEAQ. This chain's CDR3 is CASSLAFPTDTQYF. The CDR3 nucleotides are TGTGCCAGCAGCTTAGCTTTCCCCACAGATACGCAGTATTTT.

This clonotype appeared a few times. The chain joins TRBV7-2 to TRBJ2-7, with D unclear. The ends were cut back, 5 bases at V and 4 bases at J, with 12 bases in the middle. The CDR3 has 13 amino acids. Per germline, CDR1 SGHTA and CDR2 FQGNSA. The CDR3 loop is CASSPSGWYEQYF. CDR3 nucleotide sequence: TGTGCCAGCAGCCCGTCAGGATGGTACGAGCAGTACTTC.

Only a few counts were recorded for this clonotype. This chain connects TRBV4-2 to TRBJ2-7; 7 bases fit TRBD1. The CDR3 runs to 18 residues. V shed 0 bases and J 0 bases; nucleotides not matched to a gene: 11. Germline V gives CDR1 LGHNA, CDR2 YNFKEQ. The CDR3 loop is CASSQDRTTGTVSYEQYF. The CDR3 DNA follows: TGTGCCAGCAGCCAAGATCGGACAACCGGGACAGTCTCCTACGAGCAGTACTTC.

V gene TRBV5-1 combines with J gene TRBJ1-2; D gene unclear. Germline lookup yields CDR1 SGHRS and CDR2 YFSETQ. V gave up 3 bases and J gave up 4 bases, with 16 bases separating them. The CDR3 covers 15 residues. Here the CDR3 reads CASSSGPQAGYGYTF. CDR3 in DNA: TGCGCCAGCAGCTCGGGCCCCCAGGCTGGCTATGGCTACACCTTC. Filled out from reference TRBV5-1 and TRBJ1-2, the complete variable domain reads KAGVTQTPRYLIKTRGQQVTLSCSPISGHRSVSWYQQTPGQGLQFLFEYFSETQRNKGNFPGRFSGRQFSNSRSEMNVSTLELGDSALYLCASSSGPQAGYGYTFGSGTRLTVV.

This clonotype has only one observation. The V call is TRBV7-8, the J call TRBJ2-3, with D tentatively TRBD1 (6 bases). Between the trimmed V and J ends, which lost 5 bases and 3 bases, there was a span of 15 bases. Germline CDR1 reads SGHVS; CDR2 reads FQNEAQ. The CDR3 runs 15 residues. Here the CDR3 DNA reads TGTGCCAGCAGCGCCTGGGACATGGGGACAGATACGCAGTATTTT. Translation: CASSAWDMGTDTQYF. The full variable domain, completed using reference TRBV7-8 and TRBJ2-3, is GAGVSQSPRYKVAKRGQDVALRCDPISGHVSLFWYQQALGQGPEFLTYFQNEAQLDKSGLPSDRFFAERPEGSVSTLKIQRTQQEDSAVYLCASSAWDMGTDTQYFGPGTRLTVL.

This clonotype was seen only a few times. The chain employs TRBV7-2 and TRBJ2-1; a possible D gene is TRBD1 (6 bases). Germline values: CDR1 SGHTA, CDR2 FQGNSA. The CDR3 totals 14 residues. V was cut by 6 bases and J by 1 base, with 10 bases left in between. This CDR3 reads CASSPDSSYNEQFF. In nucleotides, the CDR3 is TGTGCCAGCAGTCCGGACAGTTCCTACAATGAGCAGTTCTTC.